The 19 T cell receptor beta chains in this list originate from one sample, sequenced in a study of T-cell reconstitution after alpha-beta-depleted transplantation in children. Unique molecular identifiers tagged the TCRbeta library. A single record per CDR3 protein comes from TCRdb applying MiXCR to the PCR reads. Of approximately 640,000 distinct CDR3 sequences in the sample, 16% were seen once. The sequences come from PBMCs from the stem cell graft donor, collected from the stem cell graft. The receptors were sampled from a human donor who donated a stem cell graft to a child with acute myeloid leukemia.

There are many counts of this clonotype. The CDR3 nucleotides read TGTGCCAGCAGCGTACTAGCGGCGAGCTCCTACAATGAGCAGTTCTTC. Amino acids: CASSVLAASSYNEQFF. The V call is TRBV9, the J call TRBJ2-1, with TRBD2 matching over 7 bases. V lost 1 base to trimming and J lost 0 bases; unmatched junction nucleotides: 4. The CDR3 runs 16 residues. Germline loops: CDR1 SGDLS, CDR2 YYNGEE.

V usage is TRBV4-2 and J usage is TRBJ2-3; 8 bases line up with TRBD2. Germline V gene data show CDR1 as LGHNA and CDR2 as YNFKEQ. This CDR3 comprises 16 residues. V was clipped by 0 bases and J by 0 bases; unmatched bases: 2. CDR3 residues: CASSQDVAGSTDTQYF. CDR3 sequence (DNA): TGTGCCAGCAGCCAAGATGTAGCGGGAAGCACAGATACGCAGTATTTT.

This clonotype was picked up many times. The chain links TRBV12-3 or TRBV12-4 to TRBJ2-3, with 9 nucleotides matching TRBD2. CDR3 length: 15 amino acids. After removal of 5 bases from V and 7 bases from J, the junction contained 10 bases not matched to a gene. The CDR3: CASSPLSGGWNTQYF. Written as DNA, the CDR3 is TGTGCCAGCAGTCCCCTAAGCGGGGGGTGGAATACGCAGTATTTT.

This chain's CDR3 is CASSFYQGVDTGELFF. For the CDR3, the DNA is TGTGCCAGCAGTTTTTACCAGGGGGTGGACACCGGGGAGCTGTTTTTT. The rearrangement joins TRBV12-3 or TRBV12-4 to TRBJ2-2; TRBD1 agrees at 7 bases. This CDR3 region has 16 residues. The ends lost 3 bases at V and 3 bases at J; junction bases unmatched: 7.

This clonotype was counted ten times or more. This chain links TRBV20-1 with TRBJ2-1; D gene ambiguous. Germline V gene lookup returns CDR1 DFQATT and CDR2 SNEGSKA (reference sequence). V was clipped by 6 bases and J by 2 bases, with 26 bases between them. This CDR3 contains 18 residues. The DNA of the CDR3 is TGCAGTGCAACAAAAGTGGGTCTCAGGACCCCAACCTACAATGAGCAGTTCTTC. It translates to CSATKVGLRTPTYNEQFF.

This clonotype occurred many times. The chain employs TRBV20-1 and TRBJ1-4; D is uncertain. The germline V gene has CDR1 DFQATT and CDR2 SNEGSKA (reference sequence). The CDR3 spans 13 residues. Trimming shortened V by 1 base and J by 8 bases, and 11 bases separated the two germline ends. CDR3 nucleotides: TGCAGTGCTAGAGTAAATACGGGGGAAAAACTGTTTTTT. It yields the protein CSARVNTGEKLFF.

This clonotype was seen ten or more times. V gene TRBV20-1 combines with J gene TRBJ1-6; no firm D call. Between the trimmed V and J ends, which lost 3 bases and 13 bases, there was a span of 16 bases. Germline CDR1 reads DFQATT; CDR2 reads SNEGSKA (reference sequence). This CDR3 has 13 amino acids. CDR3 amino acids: CSASMDRWAPLHF. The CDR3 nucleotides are TGCAGTGCTAGCATGGACCGGTGGGCCCCCCTCCACTTT.

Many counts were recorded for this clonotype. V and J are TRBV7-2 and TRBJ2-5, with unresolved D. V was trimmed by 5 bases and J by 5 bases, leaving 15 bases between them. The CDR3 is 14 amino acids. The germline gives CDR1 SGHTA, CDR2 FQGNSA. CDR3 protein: CASSQRSLKETQYF. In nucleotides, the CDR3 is TGTGCCAGCAGCCAACGATCATTGAAGGAGACCCAGTACTTC.

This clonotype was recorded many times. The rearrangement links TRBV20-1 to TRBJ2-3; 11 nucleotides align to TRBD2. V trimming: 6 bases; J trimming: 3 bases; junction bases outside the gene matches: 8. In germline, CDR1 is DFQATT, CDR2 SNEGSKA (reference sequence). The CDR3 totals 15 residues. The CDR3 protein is CSALNSGGATDTQYF. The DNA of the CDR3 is TGCAGTGCGCTCAATAGCGGGGGGGCGACAGATACGCAGTATTTT.

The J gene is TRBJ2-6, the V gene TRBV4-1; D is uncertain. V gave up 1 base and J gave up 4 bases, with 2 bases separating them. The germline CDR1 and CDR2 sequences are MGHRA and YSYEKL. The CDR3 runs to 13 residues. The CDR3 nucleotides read TGCGCCAGCAGCCAAGTAGGGGCCAACGTCCTGACTTTC. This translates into CASSQVGANVLTF.

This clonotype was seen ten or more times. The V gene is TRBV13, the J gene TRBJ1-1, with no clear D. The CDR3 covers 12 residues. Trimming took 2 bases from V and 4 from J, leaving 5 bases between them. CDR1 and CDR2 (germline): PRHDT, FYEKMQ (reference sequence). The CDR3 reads CASSLMGTEAFF. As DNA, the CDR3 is TGTGCCAGCAGCTTAATGGGCACTGAAGCTTTCTTT.

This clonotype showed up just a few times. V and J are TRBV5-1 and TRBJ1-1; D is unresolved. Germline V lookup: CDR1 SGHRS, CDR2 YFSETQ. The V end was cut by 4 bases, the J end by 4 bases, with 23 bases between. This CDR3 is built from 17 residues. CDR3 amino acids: CASSHVRAHLKATEAFF. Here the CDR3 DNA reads TGCGCCAGCAGCCACGTCCGGGCCCACCTTAAGGCCACTGAAGCTTTCTTT. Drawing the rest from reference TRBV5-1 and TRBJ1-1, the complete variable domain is KAGVTQTPRYLIKTRGQQVTLSCSPISGHRSVSWYQQTPGQGLQFLFEYFSETQRNKGNFPGRFSGRQFSNSRSEMNVSTLELGDSALYLCASSHVRAHLKATEAFFGQGTRLTVV.

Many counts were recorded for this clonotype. CDR3 nucleotide sequence: TGTGCCAGCAGCCCAAGTTCAAGTACTGAAGCTTTCTTT. Protein: CASSPSSSTEAFF. This chain joins TRBV12-3 or TRBV12-4 and TRBJ1-1; D is unresolved. The CDR3 is made up of 13 amino acids. The ends were cut back, 6 bases at V and 5 bases at J, with 13 bases in the middle.

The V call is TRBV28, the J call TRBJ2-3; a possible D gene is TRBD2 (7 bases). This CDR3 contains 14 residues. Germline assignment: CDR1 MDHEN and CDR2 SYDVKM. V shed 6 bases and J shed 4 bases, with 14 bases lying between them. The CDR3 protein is CASRGMGGPDTQYF. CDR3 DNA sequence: TGTGCCAGCAGGGGAATGGGGGGGCCAGATACGCAGTATTTT. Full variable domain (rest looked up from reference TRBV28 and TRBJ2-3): DVKVTQSSRYLVKRTGEKVFLECVQDMDHENMFWYRQDPGLGLRLIYFSYDVKMKEKGDIPEGYSVSREKKERFSLILESASTNQTSMYLCASRGMGGPDTQYFGPGTRLTVL.

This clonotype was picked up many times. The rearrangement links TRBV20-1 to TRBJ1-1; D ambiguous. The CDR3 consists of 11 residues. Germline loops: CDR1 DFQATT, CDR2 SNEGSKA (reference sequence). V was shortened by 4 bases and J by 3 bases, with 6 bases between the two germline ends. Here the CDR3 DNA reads TGCAGTGCTACCTTTGACACTGAAGCTTTCTTT. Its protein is CSATFDTEAFF.

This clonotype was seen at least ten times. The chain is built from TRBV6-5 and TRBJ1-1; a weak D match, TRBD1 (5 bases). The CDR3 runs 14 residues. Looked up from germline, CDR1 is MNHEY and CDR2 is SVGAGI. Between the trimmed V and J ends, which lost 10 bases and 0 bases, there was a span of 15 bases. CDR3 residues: CATRPTGLNTEAFF. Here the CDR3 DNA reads TGTGCCACGCGGCCTACAGGTTTGAACACTGAAGCTTTCTTT.

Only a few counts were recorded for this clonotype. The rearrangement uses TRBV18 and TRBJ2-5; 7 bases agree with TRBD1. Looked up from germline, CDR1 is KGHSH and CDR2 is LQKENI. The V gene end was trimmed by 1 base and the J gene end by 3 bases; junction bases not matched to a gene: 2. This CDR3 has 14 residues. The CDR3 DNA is TGTGCCAGCTCACCACGGCAGGGGGAAGAGACCCAGTACTTC. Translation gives CASSPRQGEETQYF.

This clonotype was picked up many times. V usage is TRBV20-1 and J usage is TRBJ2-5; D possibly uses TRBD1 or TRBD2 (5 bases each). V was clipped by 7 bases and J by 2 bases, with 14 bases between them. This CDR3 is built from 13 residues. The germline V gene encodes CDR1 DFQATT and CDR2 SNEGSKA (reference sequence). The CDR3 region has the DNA TGCAGTGGGGGGTTTGGGCGGCAAGAGACCCAGTACTTC. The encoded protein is CSGGFGRQETQYF.

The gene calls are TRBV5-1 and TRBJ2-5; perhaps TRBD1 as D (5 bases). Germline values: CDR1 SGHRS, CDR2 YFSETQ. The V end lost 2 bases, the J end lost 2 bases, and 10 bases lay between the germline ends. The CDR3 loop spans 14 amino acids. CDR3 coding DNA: TGCGCCAGCAGCTTTCGGCCAGGGCAAGAGACCCAGTACTTC. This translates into CASSFRPGQETQYF. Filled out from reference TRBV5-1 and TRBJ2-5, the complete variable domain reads KAGVTQTPRYLIKTRGQQVTLSCSPISGHRSVSWYQQTPGQGLQFLFEYFSETQRNKGNFPGRFSGRQFSNSRSEMNVSTLELGDSALYLCASSFRPGQETQYFGPGTRLLVL.